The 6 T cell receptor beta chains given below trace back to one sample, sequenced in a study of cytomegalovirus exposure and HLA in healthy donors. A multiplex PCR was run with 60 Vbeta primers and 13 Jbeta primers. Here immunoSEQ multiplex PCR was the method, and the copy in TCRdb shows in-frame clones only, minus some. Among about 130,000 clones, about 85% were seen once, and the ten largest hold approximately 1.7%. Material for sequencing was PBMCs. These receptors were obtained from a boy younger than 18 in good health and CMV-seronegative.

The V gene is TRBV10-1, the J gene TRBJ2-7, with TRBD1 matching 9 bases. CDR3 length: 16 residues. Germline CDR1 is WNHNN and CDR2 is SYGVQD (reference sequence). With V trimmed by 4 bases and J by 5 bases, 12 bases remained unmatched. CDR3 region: CASSVMPGQGFDEQYF. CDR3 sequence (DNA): TGCGCCAGCAGTGTCATGCCGGGACAGGGATTTGACGAGCAGTACTTC.

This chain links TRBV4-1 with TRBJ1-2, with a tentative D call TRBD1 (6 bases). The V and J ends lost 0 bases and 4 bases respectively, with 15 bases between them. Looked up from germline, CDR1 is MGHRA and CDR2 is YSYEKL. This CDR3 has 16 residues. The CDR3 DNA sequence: TGCGCCAGCAGCCAAGAACAGACAGGACGAGTCTATGGCTACACCTTC. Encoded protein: CASSQEQTGRVYGYTF.

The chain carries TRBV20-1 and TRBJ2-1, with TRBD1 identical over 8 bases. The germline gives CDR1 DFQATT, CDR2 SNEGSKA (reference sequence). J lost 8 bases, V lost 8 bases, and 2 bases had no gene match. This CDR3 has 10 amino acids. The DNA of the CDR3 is TGCAGTACGACAGGGGATGAGCAGTTCTTC. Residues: CSTTGDEQFF.

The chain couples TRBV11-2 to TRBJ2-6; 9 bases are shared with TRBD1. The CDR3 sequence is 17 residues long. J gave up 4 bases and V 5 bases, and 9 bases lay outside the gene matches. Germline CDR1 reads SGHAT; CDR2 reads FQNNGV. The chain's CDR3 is CASSLWDRADGANVLTF. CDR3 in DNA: TGTGCCAGCAGCCTCTGGGACAGGGCTGACGGGGCCAACGTCCTGACTTTC.

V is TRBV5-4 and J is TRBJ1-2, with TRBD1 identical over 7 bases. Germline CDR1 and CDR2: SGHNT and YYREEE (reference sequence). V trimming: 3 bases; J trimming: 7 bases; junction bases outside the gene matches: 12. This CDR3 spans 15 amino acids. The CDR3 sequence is CASSSHRGELGGYTF. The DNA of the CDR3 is TGTGCCAGCAGCTCACACAGGGGAGAATTAGGTGGCTACACCTTC.

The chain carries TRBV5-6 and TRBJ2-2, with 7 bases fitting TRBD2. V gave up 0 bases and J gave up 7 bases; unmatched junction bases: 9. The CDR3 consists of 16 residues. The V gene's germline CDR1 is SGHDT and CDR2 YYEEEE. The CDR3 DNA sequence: TGTGCCAGCAGCTTGGTTGCGACTAGCAGTATCGGGGAGCTGTTTTTT. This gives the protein CASSLVATSSIGELFF.